The 7 T cell receptor beta chains below come from one sample, sequenced in a study of blood T cell repertoires in COVID-19. The data were produced by immunoSEQ multiplex PCR, yet TCRdb's version contains in-frame clones alone and is incomplete. The sample records some 80,000 clones, roughly 82% being singletons. Sequencing used peripheral blood. The source of these receptors is a woman of 80 years or more with active or convalescent COVID-19.

The J gene is TRBJ1-4, the V gene TRBV7-2; D is unclear. From germline, CDR1 is SGHTA and CDR2 FQGNSA. V lost 3 bases, J lost 8 bases, and 7 bases lay in between. CDR3 length equals 12 residues. The CDR3 spells CASSFSGEKLFF. The CDR3 DNA is TGTGCCAGCAGCTTCAGCGGAGAAAAACTGTTTTTT.

This chain joins TRBV5-1 and TRBJ1-4; no definite D call. The germline CDR1 and CDR2 sequences are SGHRS and YFSETQ. The CDR3 is 15 residues long. V was cut by 0 bases and J by 7 bases, with 13 bases left in between. The CDR3 sequence is CASSLGLGSGEKLFF. The CDR3 nucleotides read TGCGCCAGCAGCTTGGGTCTGGGTTCGGGTGAAAAACTGTTTTTT.

The J gene is TRBJ2-1, the V gene TRBV6-5; D ambiguous. CDR3 length: 12 residues. V gave up 6 bases and J gave up 7 bases, with 10 bases separating them. The germline CDR1 and CDR2 sequences are MNHEY and SVGAGI. The chain's CDR3 is CASSASRNEQFF. The CDR3 nucleotides read TGTGCCAGCAGCGCCTCTAGGAATGAGCAGTTCTTC.

Only a few counts were recorded for this clone. The chain has TRBV5-6 and TRBJ1-6; the match to TRBD1 covers 7 bases. Germline CDR1 and CDR2: SGHDT and YYEEEE. The CDR3 has 14 amino acids. J gave up 7 bases and V 6 bases, and 7 bases lay outside the gene matches. CDR3 DNA: TGTGCCAGCACCGGAGGGACAGAAAATTCACCCCTCCACTTT. It translates to CASTGGTENSPLHF. Complete variable domain (other parts from reference TRBV5-6 and TRBJ1-6): DAGVTQSPTHLIKTRGQQVTLRCSPKSGHDTVSWYQQALGQGPQFIFQYYEEEERQRGNFPDRFSGHQFPNYSSELNVNALLLGDSALYLCASTGGTENSPLHFGNGTRLTVT.

V usage is TRBV7-8 and J usage is TRBJ2-1; 12 bases match TRBD2. This CDR3 is 15 amino acids long. The V and J ends lost 6 bases and 4 bases, in that order; junction bases with no gene match: 4. Germline V gene data show CDR1 as SGHVS and CDR2 as FQNEAQ. CDR3 coding DNA: TGTGCCAGCAGTACTAGCGGGGGGATATACAATGAGCAGTTCTTC. This codes for CASSTSGGIYNEQFF.

For the CDR3, the DNA is TGTGCCAGCAGCTTAGTAAGAGGGGGTACCTATGGCTACACCTTC. As protein: CASSLVRGGTYGYTF. The chain uses TRBV7-2 and TRBJ1-2, with TRBD1 as a possible D gene (6 bases). Trimming removed 1 base from V and 4 bases from J, with 13 bases in between. CDR1 SGHTA and CDR2 FQGNSA come from the germline V gene. The CDR3 is 15 amino acids.

This clone was detected only once. The CDR3 region has the DNA TGTGCCAGCAGCGTAGAAACAGGGTTAAGTATGCGGGGCTACACCTTC. Amino acids: CASSVETGLSMRGYTF. The rearrangement uses TRBV9 and TRBJ1-2; TRBD1 might be the D (6 bases). The V end lost 0 bases, the J end lost 8 bases, and 20 bases lay between the germline ends. The CDR3 contains 16 residues. Germline CDR1 is SGDLS and CDR2 is YYNGEE.